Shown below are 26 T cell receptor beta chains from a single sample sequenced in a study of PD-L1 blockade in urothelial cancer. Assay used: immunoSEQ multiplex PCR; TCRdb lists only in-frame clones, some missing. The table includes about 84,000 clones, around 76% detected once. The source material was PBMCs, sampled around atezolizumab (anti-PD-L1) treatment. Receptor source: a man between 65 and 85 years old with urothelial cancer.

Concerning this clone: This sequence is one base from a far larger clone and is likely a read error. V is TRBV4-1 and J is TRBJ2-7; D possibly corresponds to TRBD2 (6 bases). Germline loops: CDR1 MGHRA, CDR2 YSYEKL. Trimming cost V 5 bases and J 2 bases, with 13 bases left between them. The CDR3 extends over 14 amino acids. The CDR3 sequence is CASSAGGTAYEQYF. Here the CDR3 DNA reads TGCGCCAGCAGCGCCGGGGGTACAGCCTACGAGCAGTACTTC.

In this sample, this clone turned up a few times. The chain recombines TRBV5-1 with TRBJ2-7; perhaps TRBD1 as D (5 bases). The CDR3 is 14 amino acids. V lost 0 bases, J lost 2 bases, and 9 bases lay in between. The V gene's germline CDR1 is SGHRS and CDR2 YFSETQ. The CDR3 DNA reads TGCGCCAGCAGCTTGGGGAAGGGGACCTACGAGCAGTACTTC. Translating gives CASSLGKGTYEQYF.

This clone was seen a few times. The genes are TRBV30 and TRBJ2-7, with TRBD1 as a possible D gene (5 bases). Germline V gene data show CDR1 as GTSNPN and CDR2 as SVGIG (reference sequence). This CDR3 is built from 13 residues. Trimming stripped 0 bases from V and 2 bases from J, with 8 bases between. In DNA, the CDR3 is TGTGCCTGGAGTGTAGACAGTCCCTACGAGCAGTACTTC. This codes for CAWSVDSPYEQYF.

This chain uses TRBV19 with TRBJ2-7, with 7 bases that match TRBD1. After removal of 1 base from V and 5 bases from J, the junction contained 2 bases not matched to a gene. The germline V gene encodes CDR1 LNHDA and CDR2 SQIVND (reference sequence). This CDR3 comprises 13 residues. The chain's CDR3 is CASSIGQGDEQYF. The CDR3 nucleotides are TGTGCCAGTAGTATAGGGCAGGGGGACGAGCAGTACTTC.

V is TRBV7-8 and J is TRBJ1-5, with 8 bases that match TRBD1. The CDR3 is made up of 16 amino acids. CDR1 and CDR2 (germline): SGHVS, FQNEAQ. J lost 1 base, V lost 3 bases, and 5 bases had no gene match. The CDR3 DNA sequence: TGTGCCAGCAGCTTTCAGGGGGCGGCGAGCAATCAGCCCCAGCATTTT. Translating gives CASSFQGAASNQPQHF.

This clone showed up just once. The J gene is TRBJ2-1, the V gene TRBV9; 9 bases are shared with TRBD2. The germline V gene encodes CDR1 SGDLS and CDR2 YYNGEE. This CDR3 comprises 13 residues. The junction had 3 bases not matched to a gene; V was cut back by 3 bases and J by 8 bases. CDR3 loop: CASSALAGHEQFF. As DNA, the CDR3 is TGTGCCAGCAGCGCACTAGCGGGCCATGAGCAGTTCTTC.

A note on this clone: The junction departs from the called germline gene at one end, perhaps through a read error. The CDR3, as DNA: TGCAGCACAGGGGTCTATAGCAATCAGCCCCAGCATTTT. Translation gives CSTGVYSNQPQHF. The genes are TRBV6-1 and TRBJ1-5; 7 bases fit TRBD1. The CDR3 has 13 residues. Germline values: CDR1 MNHNS, CDR2 SASEGT.

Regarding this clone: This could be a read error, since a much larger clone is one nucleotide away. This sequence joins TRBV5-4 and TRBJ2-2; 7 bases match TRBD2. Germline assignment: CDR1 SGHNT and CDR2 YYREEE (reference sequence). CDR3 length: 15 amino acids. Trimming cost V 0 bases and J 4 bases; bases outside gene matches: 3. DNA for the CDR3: TGTGCCAGCAGCTTGGGCGGGGGTGGCACCGGGGAGCTGTTTTTT. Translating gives CASSLGGGGTGELFF.

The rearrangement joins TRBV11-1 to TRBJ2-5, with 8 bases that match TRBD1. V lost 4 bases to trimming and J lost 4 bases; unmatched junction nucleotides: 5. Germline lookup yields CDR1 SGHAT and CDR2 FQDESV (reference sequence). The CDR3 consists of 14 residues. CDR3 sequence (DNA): TGTGCCAGCAGCTCGAGGACAGGGCCAGAGACCCAGTACTTC. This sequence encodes CASSSRTGPETQYF.

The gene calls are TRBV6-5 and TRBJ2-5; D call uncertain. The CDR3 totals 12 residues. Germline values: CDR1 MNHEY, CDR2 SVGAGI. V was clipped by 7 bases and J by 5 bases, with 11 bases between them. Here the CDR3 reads CASIGDGETQYF. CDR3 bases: TGTGCCAGCATCGGAGACGGTGAGACCCAGTACTTC.

The CDR3 loop is CATSRDLYEQYF. Here the CDR3 DNA reads TGTGCCACCAGCAGAGATCTCTACGAGCAGTACTTC. V is TRBV15 and J is TRBJ2-7, with D unresolved. The CDR3 length is 12 residues. Between the trimmed V and J ends, which lost 0 bases and 3 bases, there was a span of 3 bases. Germline V gene sequence: CDR1 LNHNV, CDR2 YYDKDF (reference sequence).

CDR3 in amino acids: CASGSSPGGSSYNEQFF. Here the CDR3 DNA reads TGTGCTAGTGGTTCCAGCCCGGGGGGTTCCTCCTACAATGAGCAGTTCTTC. V and J are TRBV12-5 and TRBJ2-1; 7 bases fit TRBD2. Germline V gene lookup returns CDR1 LGHNT and CDR2 FRNRAP. The CDR3 consists of 17 residues. J was trimmed by 0 bases and V by 4 bases; bases with no gene match: 9.

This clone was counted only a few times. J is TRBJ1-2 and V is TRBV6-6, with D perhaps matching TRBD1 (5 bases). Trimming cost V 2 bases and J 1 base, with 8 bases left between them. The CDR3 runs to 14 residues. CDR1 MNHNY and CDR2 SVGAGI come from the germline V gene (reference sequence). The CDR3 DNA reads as TGTGCCAGCAGTTACGGGGCAAATAACTATGGCTACACCTTC. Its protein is CASSYGANNYGYTF.

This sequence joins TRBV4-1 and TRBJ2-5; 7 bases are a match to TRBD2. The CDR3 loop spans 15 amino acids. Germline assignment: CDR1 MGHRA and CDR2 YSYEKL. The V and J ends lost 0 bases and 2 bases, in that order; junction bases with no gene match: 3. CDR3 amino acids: CASSQEGGGQETQYF. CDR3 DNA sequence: TGCGCCAGCAGCCAAGAGGGGGGGGGTCAAGAGACCCAGTACTTC.

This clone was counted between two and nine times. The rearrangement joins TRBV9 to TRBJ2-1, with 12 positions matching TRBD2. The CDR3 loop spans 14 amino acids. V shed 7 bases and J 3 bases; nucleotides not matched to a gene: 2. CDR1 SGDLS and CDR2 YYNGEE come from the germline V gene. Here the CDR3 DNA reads TGTGCCAGCTCTAGCGGGGGGGACTACAATGAGCAGTTCTTC. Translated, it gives CASSSGGDYNEQFF.

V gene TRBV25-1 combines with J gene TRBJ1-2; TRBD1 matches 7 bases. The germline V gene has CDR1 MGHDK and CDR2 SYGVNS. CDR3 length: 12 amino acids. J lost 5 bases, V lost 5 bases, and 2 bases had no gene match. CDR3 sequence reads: CASSSQGYGYTF. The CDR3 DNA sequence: TGTGCCAGCAGTTCACAGGGGTATGGCTACACCTTC.

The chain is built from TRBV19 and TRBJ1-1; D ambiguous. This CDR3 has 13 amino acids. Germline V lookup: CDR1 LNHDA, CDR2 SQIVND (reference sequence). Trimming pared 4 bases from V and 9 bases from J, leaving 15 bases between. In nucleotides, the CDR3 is TGTGCCAGTAGTAACCCGGGGTACCAACAAGCTTTCTTT. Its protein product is CASSNPGYQQAFF.

CDR3 in DNA: TGTGCCAGCAGCTTGGAGTCGGGGGGGTACAATGAGCAGTTCTTC. Translating gives CASSLESGGYNEQFF. V gene TRBV5-4 combines with J gene TRBJ2-1, with TRBD2 identical over 8 bases. Germline V gene sequence: CDR1 SGHNT, CDR2 YYREEE (reference sequence). The CDR3 length is 15 residues. V shed 0 bases and J 4 bases; nucleotides not matched to a gene: 3. Looking up the rest from reference TRBV5-4 and TRBJ2-1 gives the full variable domain: ETGVTQSPTHLIKTRGQQVTLRCSSQSGHNTVSWYQQALGQGPQFIFQYYREEENGRGNFPPRFSGLQFPNYSSELNVNALELDDSALYLCASSLESGGYNEQFFGPGTRLTVL.

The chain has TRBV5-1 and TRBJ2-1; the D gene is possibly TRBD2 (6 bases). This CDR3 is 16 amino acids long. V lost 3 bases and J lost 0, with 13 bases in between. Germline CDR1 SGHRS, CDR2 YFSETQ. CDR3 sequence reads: CASSSSGGSSYNEQFF. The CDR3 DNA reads TGCGCCAGCAGCTCGAGTGGGGGGAGCTCCTACAATGAGCAGTTCTTC. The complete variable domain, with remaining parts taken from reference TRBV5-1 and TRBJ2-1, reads KAGVTQTPRYLIKTRGQQVTLSCSPISGHRSVSWYQQTPGQGLQFLFEYFSETQRNKGNFPGRFSGRQFSNSRSEMNVSTLELGDSALYLCASSSSGGSSYNEQFFGPGTRLTVL.

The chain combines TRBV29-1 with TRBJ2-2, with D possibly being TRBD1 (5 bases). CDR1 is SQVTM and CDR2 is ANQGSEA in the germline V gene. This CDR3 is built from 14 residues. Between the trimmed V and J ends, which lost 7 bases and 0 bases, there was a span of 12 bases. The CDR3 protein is CSAAGNPNTGELFF. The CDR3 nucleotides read TGCAGCGCAGCAGGGAACCCGAACACCGGGGAGCTGTTTTTT.

The CDR3 DNA follows: TGTGCCAGCAGCCAAGGCCCGGGACAACAAGCTTTCTTT. It is translated as CASSQGPGQQAFF. The chain employs TRBV14 and TRBJ1-1, with a possible D match to TRBD1 (6 bases). In germline, CDR1 is SGHDN, CDR2 FVKESK. The CDR3 length is 13 residues. V was cut by 1 base and J by 9 bases, with 12 bases left in between.

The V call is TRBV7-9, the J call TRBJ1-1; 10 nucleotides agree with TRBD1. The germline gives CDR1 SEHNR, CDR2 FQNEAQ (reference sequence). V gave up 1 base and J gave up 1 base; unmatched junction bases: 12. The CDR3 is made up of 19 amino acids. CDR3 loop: CASSLEDWTGGKGNTEAFF. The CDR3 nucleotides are TGTGCCAGCAGCTTAGAGGACTGGACAGGGGGTAAGGGGAACACTGAAGCTTTCTTT.

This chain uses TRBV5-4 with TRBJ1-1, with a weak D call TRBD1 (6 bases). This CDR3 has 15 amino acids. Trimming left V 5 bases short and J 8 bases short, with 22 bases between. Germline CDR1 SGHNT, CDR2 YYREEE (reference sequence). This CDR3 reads CASRNPQGTQPEAFF. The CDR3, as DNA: TGTGCCAGCAGGAACCCGCAGGGGACCCAACCGGAAGCTTTCTTT.

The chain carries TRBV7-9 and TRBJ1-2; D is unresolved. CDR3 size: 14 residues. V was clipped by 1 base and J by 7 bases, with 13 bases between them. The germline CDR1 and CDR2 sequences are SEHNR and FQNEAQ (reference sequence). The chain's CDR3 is CASSLVMAVGGYTF. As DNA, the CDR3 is TGTGCCAGCAGCTTAGTTATGGCAGTTGGTGGCTACACCTTC.

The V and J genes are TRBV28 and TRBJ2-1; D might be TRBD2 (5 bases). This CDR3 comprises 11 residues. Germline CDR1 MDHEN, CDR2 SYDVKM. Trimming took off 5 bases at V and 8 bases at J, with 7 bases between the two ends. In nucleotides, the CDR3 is TGTGCCAGCAGTCGTAGCGATGAGCAGTTCTTC. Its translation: CASSRSDEQFF.

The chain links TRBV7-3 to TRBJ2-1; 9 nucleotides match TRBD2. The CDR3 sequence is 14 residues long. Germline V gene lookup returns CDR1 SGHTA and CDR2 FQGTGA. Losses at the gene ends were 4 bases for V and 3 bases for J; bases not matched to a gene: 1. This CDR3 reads CASSSLAGYNEQFF. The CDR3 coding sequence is TGTGCCAGCAGCTCACTAGCGGGCTACAATGAGCAGTTCTTC.